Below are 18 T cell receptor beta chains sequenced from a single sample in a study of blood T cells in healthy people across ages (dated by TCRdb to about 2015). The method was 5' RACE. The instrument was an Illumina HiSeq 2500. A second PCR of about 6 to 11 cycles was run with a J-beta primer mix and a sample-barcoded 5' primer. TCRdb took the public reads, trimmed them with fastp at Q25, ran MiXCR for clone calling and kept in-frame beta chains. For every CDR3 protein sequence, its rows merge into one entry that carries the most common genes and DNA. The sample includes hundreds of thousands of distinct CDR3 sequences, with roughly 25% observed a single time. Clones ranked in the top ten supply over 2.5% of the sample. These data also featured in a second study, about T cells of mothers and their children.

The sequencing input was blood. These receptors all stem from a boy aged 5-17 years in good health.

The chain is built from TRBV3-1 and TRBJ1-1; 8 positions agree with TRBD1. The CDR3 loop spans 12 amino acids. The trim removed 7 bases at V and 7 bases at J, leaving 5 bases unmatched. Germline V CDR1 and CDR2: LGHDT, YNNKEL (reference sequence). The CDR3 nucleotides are TGTGCCAGCATCTCACAGGGGGGTGAAGCTTTCTTT. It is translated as CASISQGGEAFF.

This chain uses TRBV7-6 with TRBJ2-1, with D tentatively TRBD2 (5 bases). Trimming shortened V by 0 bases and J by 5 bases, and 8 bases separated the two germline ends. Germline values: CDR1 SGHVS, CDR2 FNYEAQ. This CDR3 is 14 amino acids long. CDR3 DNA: TGTGCCAGCAGCTTAGCCGGGGTGAACAATGAGCAGTTCTTC. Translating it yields CASSLAGVNNEQFF.

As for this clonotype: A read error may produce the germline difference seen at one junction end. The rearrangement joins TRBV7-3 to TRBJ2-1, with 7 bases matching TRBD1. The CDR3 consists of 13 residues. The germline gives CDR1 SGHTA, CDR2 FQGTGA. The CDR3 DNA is TGTGCCAGCAGCTTAACGTTAAGCGACAGGGTAGTCTTC. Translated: CASSLTLSDRVVF.

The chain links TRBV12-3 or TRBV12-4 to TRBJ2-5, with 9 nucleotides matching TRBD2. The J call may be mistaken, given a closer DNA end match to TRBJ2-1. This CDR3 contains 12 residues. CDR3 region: CASTLREGEQFF. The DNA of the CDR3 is TGTGCCAGCACCTTGCGGGAGGGTGAGCAGTTCTTC.

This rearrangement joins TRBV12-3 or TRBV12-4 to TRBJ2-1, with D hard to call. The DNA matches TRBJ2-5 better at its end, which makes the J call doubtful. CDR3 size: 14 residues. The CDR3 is CASSFLDLGETQYF. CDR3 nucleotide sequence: TGTGCCAGCAGTTTTTTAGACCTCGGGGAGACCCAGTACTTC.

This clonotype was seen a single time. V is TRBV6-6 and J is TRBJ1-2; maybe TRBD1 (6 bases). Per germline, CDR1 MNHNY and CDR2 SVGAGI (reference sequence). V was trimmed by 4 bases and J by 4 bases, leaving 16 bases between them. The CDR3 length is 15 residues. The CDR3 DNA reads TGTGCCAGCAGTTTTGTCCCGGACAGTGCCTATGGCTACACCTTC. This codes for CASSFVPDSAYGYTF.

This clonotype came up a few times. The CDR3 coding sequence is TGTGCCAGCAGCTTAATTGACGAGCAGTACTTC. This gives the protein CASSLIDEQYF. The chain links TRBV7-9 to TRBJ2-7; D is unresolved. This CDR3 has 11 amino acids. V lost 2 bases to trimming and J lost 5 bases, with 4 bases between them. Germline V gives CDR1 SEHNR, CDR2 FQNEAQ (reference sequence).

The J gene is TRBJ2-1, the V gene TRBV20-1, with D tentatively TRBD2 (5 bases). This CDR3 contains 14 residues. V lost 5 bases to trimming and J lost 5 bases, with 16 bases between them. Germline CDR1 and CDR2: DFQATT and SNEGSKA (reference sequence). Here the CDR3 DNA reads TGCAGTGCTTTTGACTACACCGGGAACAATGAGCAGTTCTTC. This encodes CSAFDYTGNNEQFF.

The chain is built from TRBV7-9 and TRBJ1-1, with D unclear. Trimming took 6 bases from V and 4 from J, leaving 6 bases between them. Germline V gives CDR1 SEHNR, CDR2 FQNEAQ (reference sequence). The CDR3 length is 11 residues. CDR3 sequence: CASRRSTEAFF. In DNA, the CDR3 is TGTGCCAGCAGGAGGTCCACTGAAGCTTTCTTT.

CDR3: CSVLLALRETQYF. DNA of the CDR3: TGCAGCGTTCTCTTGGCGCTGAGGGAGACCCAGTACTTC. V usage is TRBV29-1 and J usage is TRBJ2-1; no definite D call. The J call may be in error: the DNA end matches TRBJ2-5 better. Germline values: CDR1 SQVTM, CDR2 ANQGSEA. CDR3 length: 13 residues.

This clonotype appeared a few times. CDR3 DNA sequence: TGTGCCAGCAGTTTACATACGCGGAAGATCGGGGCTTTCTTT. It codes for CASSLHTRKIGAFF. The genes are TRBV12-3 or TRBV12-4 and TRBJ1-1; D unresolved. V was pared by 2 bases and J by 11 bases, with 18 bases between. The CDR3 sequence is 14 residues long.

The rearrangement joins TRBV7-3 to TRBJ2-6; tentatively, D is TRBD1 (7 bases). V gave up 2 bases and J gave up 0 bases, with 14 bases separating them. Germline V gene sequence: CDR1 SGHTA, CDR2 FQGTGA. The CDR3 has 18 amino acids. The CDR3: CASSLAGTVSSGANVLTF. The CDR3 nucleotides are TGTGCCAGCAGCTTAGCGGGGACAGTGAGCTCTGGGGCCAACGTCCTGACTTTC.

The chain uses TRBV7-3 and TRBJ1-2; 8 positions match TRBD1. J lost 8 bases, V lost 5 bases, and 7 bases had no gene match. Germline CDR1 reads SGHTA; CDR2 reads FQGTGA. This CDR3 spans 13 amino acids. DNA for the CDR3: TGTGCCAGCAGCGTCGACAGGGGAGGCGGCTACACCTTC. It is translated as CASSVDRGGGYTF. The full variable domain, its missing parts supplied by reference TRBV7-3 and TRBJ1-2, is GAGVSQTPSNKVTEKGKYVELRCDPISGHTALYWYRQSLGQGPEFLIYFQGTGAADDSGLPNDRFFAVRPEGSVSTLKIQRTERGDSAVYLCASSVDRGGGYTFGSGTRLTVV.

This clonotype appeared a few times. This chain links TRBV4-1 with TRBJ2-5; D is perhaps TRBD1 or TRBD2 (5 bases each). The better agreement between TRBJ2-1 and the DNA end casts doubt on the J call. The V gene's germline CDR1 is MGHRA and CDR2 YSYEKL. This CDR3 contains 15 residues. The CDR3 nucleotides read TGCGCCAGCAGCCAGGGACCACAAAAGGACGGTGAGCAGTTCTTC. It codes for CASSQGPQKDGEQFF.

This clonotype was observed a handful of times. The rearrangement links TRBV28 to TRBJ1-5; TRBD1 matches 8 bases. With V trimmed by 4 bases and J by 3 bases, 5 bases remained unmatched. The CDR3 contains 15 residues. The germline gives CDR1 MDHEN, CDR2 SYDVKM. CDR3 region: CASSSRTGLNQPQHF. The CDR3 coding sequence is TGTGCCAGCAGTTCCCGGACAGGGCTCAATCAGCCCCAGCATTTT.

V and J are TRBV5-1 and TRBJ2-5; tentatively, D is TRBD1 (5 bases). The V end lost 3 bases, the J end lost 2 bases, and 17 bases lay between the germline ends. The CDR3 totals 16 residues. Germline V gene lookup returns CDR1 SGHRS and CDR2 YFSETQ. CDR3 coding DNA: TGCGCCAGCAGCTGGTTCATCCGAAGGGGTCAAGAGACCCAGTACTTC. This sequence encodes CASSWFIRRGQETQYF.

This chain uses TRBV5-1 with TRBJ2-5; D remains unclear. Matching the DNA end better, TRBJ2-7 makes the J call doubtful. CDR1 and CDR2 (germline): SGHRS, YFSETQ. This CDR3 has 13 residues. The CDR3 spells CASKVGSSYEQYF. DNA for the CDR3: TGCGCCAGCAAGGTCGGTAGCTCCTACGAGCAGTACTTC.

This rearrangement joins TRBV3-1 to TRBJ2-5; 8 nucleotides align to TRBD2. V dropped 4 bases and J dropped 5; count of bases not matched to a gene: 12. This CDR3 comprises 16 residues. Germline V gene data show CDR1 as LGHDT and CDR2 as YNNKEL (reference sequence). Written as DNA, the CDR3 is TGTGCCAGCAGCCCATATACTAGCGGAGGTGGGGAGACCCAGTACTTC. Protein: CASSPYTSGGGETQYF.